The 30 T cell receptor beta chains reported below all come from one sample, sequenced in a study of T cells in Graves' hyperthyroidism and ophthalmopathy. RNA transcripts yielded amplified TCR beta CDR3 regions. Initially, a first-round RT-PCR of the TCR CDR3 employed the HTBI primer set. TCRdb called the multiplex PCR reads again in MiXCR, with one record for every CDR3 protein. The profile covers over 700,000 distinct CDR3 sequences, with about 35% appearing a single time and less than 40% taken by the ten largest. What was sequenced was blood. Receptors were obtained from a woman in her thirties or forties with Graves' hyperthyroidism.

This clonotype was observed a few times. This chain connects TRBV12-5 to TRBJ2-7; a possible D gene is TRBD2 (6 bases). The CDR3 runs to 12 residues. Germline V gives CDR1 LGHNT, CDR2 FRNRAP. V lost 4 bases to trimming and J lost 6 bases, with 10 bases between them. The DNA of the CDR3 is TGTGCTAGTGGTTCGGAGGGCGGCGAGCAGTACTTC. Encoded protein: CASGSEGGEQYF.

As to this clonotype: No conserved phenylalanine or tryptophan ends this CDR3, so it is likely a read error. The DNA is left out, because the CDR3 cannot be placed on it with certainty; the CDR3 is given as TCRdb lists it. V gene TRBV28 combines with J gene TRBJ2-5. Per germline, CDR1 MDHEN and CDR2 SYDVKM. With termini counted, the CDR3 has 8 amino acids. CDR3 in amino acids: CASTPQAG.

The V gene is TRBV29-1, the J gene TRBJ1-4; D unresolved. Germline lookup yields CDR1 SQVTM and CDR2 ANQGSEA. Trimming pared 3 bases from V and 11 bases from J, leaving 13 bases between. The CDR3 extends over 12 amino acids. CDR3: CSVDVGGRKLFF. CDR3 bases: TGCAGCGTTGACGTCGGCGGAAGGAAACTGTTTTTT.

This clonotype was counted a few times. The rearrangement links TRBV7-2 to TRBJ2-5, with 9 bases aligning to TRBD1. V was pared by 5 bases and J by 5 bases, with 12 bases of the junction left unmatched. The CDR3 has 16 residues. CDR1 is SGHTA and CDR2 is FQGNSA in the germline V gene. The CDR3: CASSQGQGSEMETQYF. The CDR3 region has the DNA TGTGCCAGCAGCCAAGGACAGGGGTCCGAGATGGAGACCCAGTACTTC. The complete variable domain, with remaining parts taken from reference TRBV7-2 and TRBJ2-5, reads GAGVSQSPSNKVTEKGKDVELRCDPISGHTALYWYRQSLGQGLEFLIYFQGNSAPDKSGLPSDRFSAERTGGSVSTLTIQRTQQEDSAVYLCASSQGQGSEMETQYFGPGTRLLVL.

The chain carries TRBV20-1 and TRBJ2-7, with 7 bases fitting TRBD1. Trimming at V came to 2 bases and at J to 0 bases, leaving 7 bases not matched to a gene. The germline gives CDR1 DFQATT, CDR2 SNEGSKA (reference sequence). This CDR3 is built from 15 residues. The CDR3 nucleotides are TGCAGTGCTAGAAACCAAGGGGGCAGCTCCTACGAGCAGTACTTC. Residues: CSARNQGGSSYEQYF.

This clonotype was observed a handful of times. V usage is TRBV5-8 and J usage is TRBJ2-2; TRBD2 agrees at 11 bases. Germline loops: CDR1 SGHTS, CDR2 YDEGEE. V was pared by 7 bases and J by 7 bases, with 9 bases of the junction left unmatched. This CDR3 has 15 amino acids. The CDR3 protein is CASQRSGREDGELFF. The CDR3 DNA reads TGTGCCAGCCAGCGTAGCGGGAGGGAGGACGGGGAGCTGTTTTTT.

This clonotype was seen more than once but under ten times. The rearrangement joins TRBV10-3 to TRBJ2-7; tentative D call: TRBD2 (6 bases). The V end lost 6 bases, the J end lost 1 base, and 16 bases lay between the germline ends. The CDR3 runs to 15 residues. Germline V gene data show CDR1 as ENHRY and CDR2 as SYGVKD. CDR3 region: CAIREGASFSYEQYF. CDR3 sequence (DNA): TGTGCCATCAGGGAGGGCGCTTCTTTTTCCTACGAGCAGTACTTC.

This clonotype has more than one count but fewer than ten. The chain recombines TRBV6-5 with TRBJ1-1; D possibly corresponds to TRBD1 (6 bases). Germline-derived CDR1 and CDR2 are MNHEY and SVGAGI. This CDR3 has 13 amino acids. V was pared by 10 bases and J by 1 base, with 13 bases between. The CDR3 sequence: CAISQGPNTEAFF. CDR3 DNA: TGTGCCATCAGCCAGGGGCCGAACACTGAAGCTTTCTTT.

The rearrangement links TRBV6-6 to TRBJ1-4, with D unresolved. The CDR3 extends over 14 amino acids. CDR1 and CDR2 (germline): MNHNY, SVGAGI (reference sequence). Between the trimmed V and J ends, which lost 5 bases and 6 bases, there was a span of 13 bases. The CDR3 DNA follows: TGTGCCAGCAGTGTGGACGGTTGGGATGAAAAACTGTTTTTT. This encodes CASSVDGWDEKLFF.

Details on this clonotype: The junction and the germline gene differ at one end; a read error may be behind it. The chain couples TRBV30 to TRBJ1-5, with TRBD1 matching 9 bases. The V gene's germline CDR1 is GTSNPN and CDR2 SVGIG (reference sequence). This CDR3 is built from 12 residues. This CDR3 reads CAWSAPGTGFGF. Here the CDR3 DNA reads TGTGCCTGGAGTGCTCCAGGGACAGGGTTTGGTTTT.

The CDR3 coding sequence is TGTGCCAGCAGCTTCCGTTTAGCCAGTTCGGCTTTCTTT. It translates to CASSFRLASSAFF. V usage is TRBV5-6 and J usage is TRBJ1-1; D remains ambiguous. Germline-derived CDR1 and CDR2 are SGHDT and YYEEEE. The length of the CDR3 is 13 residues. V was clipped by 2 bases and J by 11 bases, with 16 bases between them.

The chain has TRBV10-3 and TRBJ1-4; unclear D gene. With 7 bases removed from V and 8 bases from J, the gap between germline ends came to 20 bases. The CDR3 is made up of 15 amino acids. The V gene's germline CDR1 is ENHRY and CDR2 SYGVKD. The CDR3 is CAIKETRLIREKLFF. The CDR3 nucleotides are TGTGCCATCAAGGAGACCAGGTTAATAAGGGAAAAACTGTTTTTT.

A few counts support this clonotype. The chain has TRBV6-5 and TRBJ2-5; 7 nucleotides match TRBD1. The J segment lost 6 bases and the V segment lost 5 bases, leaving 21 bases of the junction unmatched. Germline values: CDR1 MNHEY, CDR2 SVGAGI. CDR3 length: 18 amino acids. The CDR3 DNA sequence: TGTGCCAGCAGTCGCTACAGGGGTAGCGCGAACGGTCCCAAGACCCAGTACTTC. Translated: CASSRYRGSANGPKTQYF.

Regarding this clonotype: The conserved closing phenylalanine or tryptophan is absent in this CDR3, likely reflecting a read error. The CDR3: CVFRGTGADVLTP. CDR3 in DNA: TGCGTCTTTCGGGGGACTGGGGCCGACGTCCTGACTCCA. V is TRBV20-1 and J is TRBJ2-6; TRBD2 is a possible D gene (6 bases). CDR3 size: 13 residues. Germline CDR1 and CDR2: DFQATT and SNEGSKA (reference sequence).

Points on this clonotype: A much more abundant neighbour one base away suggests this may be a read error. The chain carries TRBV6-5 and TRBJ2-7; D unresolved. CDR3 length: 13 amino acids. From germline, CDR1 is MNHEY and CDR2 SVGAGI. CDR3: CVSSVASVGEQYF. CDR3 sequence (DNA): TGTGTCAGCTCTGTGGCTTCGGTAGGCGAGCAGTACTTC.

The V call is TRBV20-1, the J call TRBJ1-3, with D unclear. Germline V gene data show CDR1 as DFQATT and CDR2 as SNEGSKA (reference sequence). The CDR3 is 13 residues long. V was pared by 1 base and J by 7 bases, with 11 bases between. This chain's CDR3 is CSARGLAGNTIYF. Written as DNA, the CDR3 is TGCAGTGCTAGAGGACTAGCGGGGAACACCATATATTTT.

The J gene is TRBJ1-5, the V gene TRBV19, with a possible D match to TRBD1 (6 bases). This CDR3 spans 17 amino acids. In germline, CDR1 is LNHDA, CDR2 SQIVND (reference sequence). V was shortened by 1 base and J by 3 bases, with 16 bases between the two germline ends. CDR3 coding DNA: TGTGCCAGTAGTATAGCCGGGGGGGCGCGGTCCAATCAGCCCCAGCATTTT. This gives the protein CASSIAGGARSNQPQHF.

This clonotype was detected many times. This rearrangement joins TRBV7-9 to TRBJ1-6, with a possible D match to TRBD1 (5 bases). The germline V gene has CDR1 SEHNR and CDR2 FQNEAQ (reference sequence). CDR3 length: 13 amino acids. Between the trimmed V and J ends, which lost 5 bases and 8 bases, there was a span of 10 bases. CDR3 nucleotide sequence: TGTGCCAGCAGCCCACCGACAGATTCACCCCTCCACTTT. It is translated as CASSPPTDSPLHF.

Concerning this clonotype: It may be a read error: a sequence one base away is much more abundant. This chain connects TRBV10-3 to TRBJ2-7, with 11 bases fitting TRBD2. Germline V gene lookup returns CDR1 ENHRY and CDR2 SYGVKD. The CDR3 loop spans 16 amino acids. CDR3 sequence (DNA): TGTGCCATCGGTGAGTTAGCGGGAGGGTACTCCTACGAGCAGTACTTC. Amino acids: CAIGELAGGYSYEQYF.

The chain joins TRBV5-5 to TRBJ2-7; D possibly uses TRBD1 or TRBD2 (5 bases each). Judging by the DNA end, TRBJ2-1 fits better; the J call may be wrong. The CDR3 is made up of 12 amino acids. Germline assignment: CDR1 SGHKS and CDR2 YYEKEE (reference sequence). CDR3 nucleotide sequence: TGTGCCAGCAGCTCGGGACCAAGGGAGCAGTTCTTC. Encoded protein: CASSSGPREQFF.

This sequence joins TRBV12-3 or TRBV12-4 and TRBJ1-4; 8 bases fit TRBD1. J was trimmed by 8 bases and V by 4 bases; bases with no gene match: 6. The CDR3 sequence is 14 residues long. The CDR3 reads CASSSGQAREKLFF. The CDR3 DNA reads as TGTGCCAGCAGTTCGGGACAGGCTCGAGAAAAACTGTTTTTT.

This clonotype was counted a single time. A much larger clone differs by one base, so this may be a read error. The chain combines TRBV7-2 with TRBJ1-2; D is unresolved. V was clipped by 7 bases and J by 0 bases, with 9 bases between them. The length of the CDR3 is 13 residues. Germline V gene lookup returns CDR1 SGHTA and CDR2 FQGNSA. CDR3 region: CASNRRANYGYTF. The CDR3 DNA is TGTGCCAGCAACCGACGGGCTAACTATGGCTACACCTTC. Drawing the rest from reference TRBV7-2 and TRBJ1-2, the complete variable domain is GAGVSQSPSNKVTEKGKDVELRCDPISGHTALYWYRQSLGQGLEFLIYFQGNSAPDKSGLPSDRFSAERTGGSVSTLTIQRTQQEDSAVYLCASNRRANYGYTFGSGTRLTVV.

V gene TRBV7-9 combines with J gene TRBJ1-2; no definite D call. With 5 bases removed from V and 3 bases from J, the gap between germline ends came to 19 bases. Germline-derived CDR1 and CDR2 are SEHNR and FQNEAQ (reference sequence). This CDR3 has 16 amino acids. CDR3 protein: CASSLKRTYVDYGYTF. The DNA for the CDR3 is TGTGCCAGCAGCCTAAAGAGGACTTACGTAGACTATGGCTACACCTTC.

This clonotype was detected many times. CDR3 loop: CATSDPTTGGNQPQHF. The DNA of the CDR3 is TGTGCCACCAGTGATCCAACTACAGGGGGGAATCAGCCCCAGCATTTT. The chain has TRBV24-1 and TRBJ1-5; TRBD1 matches at 8 bases. V lost 3 bases, J lost 4 bases, and 7 bases stayed unmatched. Germline V gene data show CDR1 as KGHDR and CDR2 as SFDVKD. CDR3 length equals 16 residues.

This clonotype showed up many times. J is TRBJ1-5 and V is TRBV6-5; TRBD1 aligns across 8 bases. Germline loops: CDR1 MNHEY, CDR2 SVGAGI. V shed 5 bases and J 6 bases; nucleotides not matched to a gene: 9. CDR3 length equals 15 residues. For the CDR3, the DNA is TGTGCCAGCAGTGGCGTGGACAGGGTAGGTCAGCCCCAGCATTTT. It specifies CASSGVDRVGQPQHF.

This clonotype turned up a few times. The chain combines TRBV7-9 with TRBJ2-2; D is uncertain. The CDR3 runs 14 residues. CDR1 is SEHNR, CDR2 FQNEAQ, per germline (reference sequence). Between the trimmed V and J ends, which lost 5 bases and 1 base, there was a span of 8 bases. CDR3 in amino acids: CASSRPLNTGELFF. CDR3 bases: TGTGCCAGCAGCCGGCCCCTGAACACCGGGGAGCTGTTTTTT.

V usage is TRBV7-7 and J usage is TRBJ2-7; tentative D call: TRBD1 (6 bases). The germline V gene encodes CDR1 SSHAT and CDR2 FNYEAQ (reference sequence). V was pared by 6 bases and J by 0 bases, with 15 bases between. The CDR3 length is 15 residues. CDR3 coding DNA: TGTGCCAGCAGTCGCCCAACAGGGAGCTCCTACGAGCAGTACTTC. As protein: CASSRPTGSSYEQYF.

J is TRBJ1-5 and V is TRBV6-5; D ambiguous. Trimming took 0 bases from V and 0 from J, leaving 9 bases between them. CDR1 is MNHEY, CDR2 SVGAGI, per germline. This CDR3 spans 16 amino acids. Here the CDR3 DNA reads TGTGCCAGCAGTTACTCGCTTCCTAATAGCAATCAGCCCCAGCATTTT. Translating it yields CASSYSLPNSNQPQHF.

On this clonotype: An end of the junction does not agree with germline; a read error may underlie this. This sequence joins TRBV15 and TRBJ1-1; no clear D. This CDR3 is 13 amino acids long. CDR1 is LNHNV and CDR2 is YYDKDF in the germline V gene (reference sequence). The CDR3 loop is CAASKVWNTGAFF. CDR3 sequence (DNA): TGTGCCGCTTCTAAAGTCTGGAACACTGGAGCTTTCTTT.

The chain joins TRBV12-3 or TRBV12-4 to TRBJ1-5; TRBD1 is a possible D gene (5 bases). The germline V and J ends were trimmed by 1 base and 7 bases, with 11 bases remaining between them. CDR3 length: 14 residues. For the CDR3, the DNA is TGTGCCAGCAGTTTAGGCAGGGCCGGCCAGCCCCAGCATTTT. As protein: CASSLGRAGQPQHF.